These 31 T cell receptor beta chains share one sample of origin, sequenced in a study of PD-1 blockade in classical Hodgkin lymphoma. Only in-frame clones appear in the TCRdb table, and some are missing; sequencing was by immunoSEQ multiplex PCR. The sample lists over 20,000 clones; over 70% were seen once. Noted time point: cycle 4 day 1 (C4D1), after less than 7 weeks of nivolumab. Every one of the patients relapsed after autologous stem cell transplantation (brentuximab vedotin exposure was variable). The starting material was peripheral blood mononuclear cells (PBMCs), obtained before the fourth cycle of nivolumab. These receptors came from a human donor with classical Hodgkin lymphoma.

This chain joins TRBV4-2 and TRBJ2-7, with D unresolved. This CDR3 spans 13 amino acids. Germline V gene lookup returns CDR1 LGHNA and CDR2 YNFKEQ. The germline V and J ends were trimmed by 5 bases and 9 bases, with 17 bases remaining between them. In DNA form, the CDR3 reads TGTGCCAGCAGCTTGGGTTCGGAGCGTCGGCAGTACTTC. This codes for CASSLGSERRQYF.

CDR3 loop: CASSSQTGLSEQFF. CDR3 DNA: TGTGCCAGCAGCTCCCAGACAGGGCTTAGTGAGCAGTTCTTC. V usage is TRBV7-2 and J usage is TRBJ2-1, with 7 bases fitting TRBD1. This CDR3 is built from 14 residues. V dropped 4 bases and J dropped 9; count of bases not matched to a gene: 9. Germline loops: CDR1 SGHTA, CDR2 FQGNSA.

V and J are TRBV7-6 and TRBJ2-2; 8 bases are a match to TRBD1. The trim removed 5 bases at V and 9 bases at J, leaving 8 bases unmatched. Germline CDR1 reads SGHVS; CDR2 reads FNYEAQ. The CDR3 covers 14 residues. In DNA, the CDR3 is TGTGCCAGCAGCCCGGAACAGGGGGACCGGGAGCTGTTTTTT. Translated, it gives CASSPEQGDRELFF.

The sample holds a few counts of this clone. This rearrangement joins TRBV21-1 to TRBJ1-3. TRBV21-1 is a listed pseudogene. CDR3 length: 12 amino acids. CDR3 in amino acids: CASVAVLNTIYF. Here the CDR3 DNA reads TGTGCCAGCGTAGCAGTCCTAAACACCATATATTTT.

The gene calls are TRBV7-2 and TRBJ2-5; 11 nucleotides match TRBD2. The CDR3 is 17 amino acids. Germline loops: CDR1 SGHTA, CDR2 FQGNSA. Trimming took 2 bases from V and 2 from J; bases not matched to a gene: 7. The CDR3 DNA sequence: TGTGCCAGCAGCTTAATCTTGGTAGCGGGGGGGCAAGAGACCCAGTACTTC. Its translation: CASSLILVAGGQETQYF.

This CDR3 is CASSQETPWGNTEAFF. CDR3 in DNA: TGTGCCAGCAGCCAAGAGACCCCGTGGGGGAACACTGAAGCTTTCTTT. The rearrangement uses TRBV14 and TRBJ1-1; D not resolved. Germline lookup yields CDR1 SGHDN and CDR2 FVKESK. The CDR3 is 16 amino acids. Deletions cut 0 bases from V and 1 base from J, with 12 bases between.

The chain joins TRBV18 to TRBJ1-2, with 8 bases identical to TRBD1. CDR1 is KGHSH and CDR2 is LQKENI in the germline V gene. This CDR3 comprises 13 residues. The junction had 6 bases not matched to a gene; V was cut back by 6 bases and J by 6 bases. The CDR3: CASSPGQGNGYTF. CDR3 in DNA: TGTGCCAGCTCCCCTGGACAGGGAAATGGCTACACCTTC.

Details on this clone: Distinct nucleotide sequences in the sample also encode this CDR3. This chain uses TRBV29-1 with TRBJ2-7, with 8 bases lining up with TRBD2. The ends lost 1 base at V and 4 bases at J; junction bases unmatched: 6. The CDR3 totals 14 residues. Per germline, CDR1 SQVTM and CDR2 ANQGSEA. This CDR3 is CSVEGPGREYEQYF. In nucleotides, the CDR3 is TGCAGCGTTGAAGGGCCCGGGAGGGAATACGAGCAGTACTTC.

This sequence joins TRBV19 and TRBJ1-3; no clear D gene. This CDR3 has 15 residues. Looked up from germline, CDR1 is LNHDA and CDR2 is SQIVND (reference sequence). V dropped 5 bases and J dropped 0 bases, with 11 bases sitting between them. This CDR3 is CASSYGGNSGNTIYF. The CDR3 DNA sequence: TGTGCCAGTAGTTATGGCGGAAACTCTGGAAACACCATATATTTT.

This sequence joins TRBV18 and TRBJ2-4; TRBD1 agrees at 9 bases. Trimming removed 6 bases from V and 1 base from J; junction bases left unmatched: 10. The CDR3 sequence is 17 residues long. The germline V gene encodes CDR1 KGHSH and CDR2 LQKENI. The CDR3 DNA follows: TGTGCCAGCTCTTTGGGACAGGGTCTTTGGGCCAAAAACATTCAGTACTTC. Its protein product is CASSLGQGLWAKNIQYF.

The CDR3 nucleotides are TGTGCCAGCAGTCCTGGGCCCCGAAACACCATATATTTT. Amino acids: CASSPGPRNTIYF. The rearrangement uses TRBV27 and TRBJ1-3; D ambiguous. Germline V gene lookup returns CDR1 MNHEY and CDR2 SMNVEV (reference sequence). The V end lost 5 bases, the J end lost 5 bases, and 10 bases lay between the germline ends. This CDR3 contains 13 residues.

The genes are TRBV2 and TRBJ2-1, with 7 bases matching TRBD1. There are 14 residues in the CDR3. V trimming: 8 bases; J trimming: 0 bases; junction bases outside the gene matches: 4. Germline V gene sequence: CDR1 SNHLY, CDR2 FYNNEI. CDR3 protein: CASEQGSSYNEQFF. DNA of the CDR3: TGTGCCAGCGAACAGGGGTCCTCCTACAATGAGCAGTTCTTC.

This clone was observed once. This chain joins TRBV30 and TRBJ1-5; 8 bases align to TRBD1. V dropped 4 bases and J dropped 3; count of bases not matched to a gene: 8. The CDR3 totals 15 residues. CDR1 is GTSNPN, CDR2 SVGIG, per germline (reference sequence). The CDR3 reads CAWTRSTGANQPQHF. The CDR3 DNA reads as TGTGCCTGGACCCGTTCGACAGGGGCCAATCAGCCCCAGCATTTT.

The chain employs TRBV15 and TRBJ2-5, with TRBD1 as a possible D gene (6 bases). The CDR3 runs 14 residues. V lost 3 bases and J 1 base, leaving 9 bases between the germline ends. CDR1 LNHNV and CDR2 YYDKDF come from the germline V gene (reference sequence). The CDR3 reads CATSSRGSQETQYF. As DNA, the CDR3 is TGTGCCACCAGCAGTAGGGGGTCCCAAGAGACCCAGTACTTC.

This CDR3 is CATKGVTNEKLFF. The CDR3 coding sequence is TGCGCCACCAAAGGGGTCACTAATGAAAAACTGTTTTTT. The V and J genes are TRBV10-2 and TRBJ1-4; weak D call: TRBD1 (5 bases). The V gene's germline CDR1 is WSHSY and CDR2 SAAADI. The CDR3 covers 13 residues. V lost 10 bases to trimming and J lost 2 bases, with 11 bases between them.

This sequence joins TRBV19 and TRBJ2-6, with D possibly being TRBD1 or TRBD2 (5 bases each). The ends were cut back, 2 bases at V and 0 bases at J, with 20 bases in the middle. From germline, CDR1 is LNHDA and CDR2 SQIVND (reference sequence). The CDR3 contains 20 residues. The CDR3 DNA reads as TGTGCCAGTAGTATAATCGCTATCGGGGCCTTAACCTCTGGGGCCAACGTCCTGACTTTC. Translated, it gives CASSIIAIGALTSGANVLTF.

The table lists this clone with a few counts. The genes are TRBV28 and TRBJ1-1, with D uncertain. The CDR3 covers 12 residues. V was clipped by 9 bases and J by 2 bases, with 10 bases between them. Per germline, CDR1 MDHEN and CDR2 SYDVKM. The CDR3 DNA reads TGTGCCAGTTCTTGGGGTAACACTGAAGCTTTCTTT. Protein product: CASSWGNTEAFF. Full variable domain (missing parts from reference TRBV28 and TRBJ1-1): DVKVTQSSRYLVKRTGEKVFLECVQDMDHENMFWYRQDPGLGLRLIYFSYDVKMKEKGDIPEGYSVSREKKERFSLILESASTNQTSMYLCASSWGNTEAFFGQGTRLTVV.

V is TRBV2 and J is TRBJ2-3, with 7 bases aligning to TRBD1. The CDR3 has 16 residues. V lost 4 bases, J lost 2 bases, and 9 bases stayed unmatched. Per germline, CDR1 SNHLY and CDR2 FYNNEI. The CDR3, as DNA: TGTGCCAGCAGTGCCCATTCACAGGGGCTCACAGATACGCAGTATTTT. Its translation: CASSAHSQGLTDTQYF.

The J gene is TRBJ1-1, the V gene TRBV27, with D possibly matching TRBD1 (6 bases). V lost 6 bases, J lost 8 bases, and 19 bases lay in between. The length of the CDR3 is 14 residues. Germline assignment: CDR1 MNHEY and CDR2 SMNVEV (reference sequence). The CDR3 DNA sequence: TGTGCCAGCAGCCCGGGACAAACACTACGAGAAGCTTTCTTT. Protein sequence: CASSPGQTLREAFF.

This clone appeared a few times. This chain joins TRBV28 and TRBJ2-1, with 11 bases matching TRBD1. The CDR3 has 19 residues. Germline CDR1 MDHEN, CDR2 SYDVKM. Unmatched junction bases numbered 10, after V lost 3 bases and J lost 0 bases. The CDR3 sequence is CASSFRTGGSWGSYNEQFF. The CDR3 nucleotides are TGTGCCAGCAGTTTCAGGACAGGGGGCTCTTGGGGCTCCTACAATGAGCAGTTCTTC.

The chain uses TRBV28 and TRBJ2-3, with 12 bases aligning to TRBD1. The trim removed 2 bases at V and 2 bases at J, leaving 2 bases unmatched. CDR1 and CDR2 (germline): MDHEN, SYDVKM. The CDR3 loop spans 16 amino acids. The CDR3 nucleotides are TGTGCCAGCAGTTTAGGGACAGGGGGCCTCACAGATACGCAGTATTTT. Amino acids: CASSLGTGGLTDTQYF.

V usage is TRBV9 and J usage is TRBJ2-7; D gene unclear. With 0 bases removed from V and 1 base from J, the gap between germline ends came to 11 bases. There are 15 residues in the CDR3. Per the germline V gene, CDR1 is SGDLS and CDR2 is YYNGEE. In DNA form, the CDR3 reads TGTGCCAGCAGCGTAGACCCAGGCTCTTCCTACGAGCAGTACTTC. Translated: CASSVDPGSSYEQYF. Based on the CDR3 plus reference TRBV9 and TRBJ2-7, the full variable domain is DSGVTQTPKHLITATGQRVTLRCSPRSGDLSVYWYQQSLDQGLQFLIQYYNGEERAKGNILERFSAQQFPDLHSELNLSSLELGDSALYFCASSVDPGSSYEQYFGPGTRLTVT.

J is TRBJ2-3 and V is TRBV7-8, with 8 positions matching TRBD1. The germline V gene has CDR1 SGHVS and CDR2 FQNEAQ. The trim removed 5 bases at V and 1 base at J, leaving 11 bases unmatched. The CDR3 runs to 17 residues. The CDR3: CASSLGTGRAGTDTQYF. The CDR3, as DNA: TGTGCCAGCAGCCTGGGGACAGGCCGGGCTGGCACAGATACGCAGTATTTT.

This clone has only one observation. This chain connects TRBV7-2 to TRBJ2-2; D call uncertain. Germline V gene lookup returns CDR1 SGHTA and CDR2 FQGNSA. V gave up 5 bases and J gave up 0 bases, with 13 bases separating them. The CDR3 loop spans 16 amino acids. CDR3 sequence reads: CASSPGVGTNTGELFF. Here the CDR3 DNA reads TGTGCCAGCAGCCCCGGCGTCGGTACGAACACCGGGGAGCTGTTTTTT.

This clone was counted a few times. The rearrangement joins TRBV5-6 to TRBJ2-5, with D perhaps matching TRBD2 (5 bases). This CDR3 has 17 residues. V was trimmed by 4 bases and J by 7 bases, leaving 26 bases between them. Germline-derived CDR1 and CDR2 are SGHDT and YYEEEE. CDR3 loop: CASSGEEGEIISGTQYF. In DNA form, the CDR3 reads TGTGCCAGCAGCGGGGAAGAAGGAGAGATCATAAGCGGGACCCAGTACTTC.

The chain has TRBV27 and TRBJ2-7, with TRBD2 matching 11 bases. In germline, CDR1 is MNHEY, CDR2 SMNVEV (reference sequence). The CDR3 runs to 13 residues. Germline trimming cut 6 bases from V and 5 bases from J; bases unmatched to any gene: 3. The DNA of the CDR3 is TGTGCCAGCAGACTAGCGGGAGTCGACGAGCAGTACTTC. This gives the protein CASRLAGVDEQYF.

CDR3 coding DNA: TGTGCCAGCAGCGTAGACAGCTCCTACGAGCAGTACTTC. Translating gives CASSVDSSYEQYF. This chain connects TRBV9 to TRBJ2-7, with no clear D. V lost 0 bases and J lost 0, with 4 bases in between. The germline V gene has CDR1 SGDLS and CDR2 YYNGEE. The CDR3 has 13 amino acids.

V is TRBV5-8 and J is TRBJ2-6; no clear D. The CDR3 has 16 amino acids. From germline, CDR1 is SGHTS and CDR2 YDEGEE. V lost 1 base, J lost 4 bases, and 12 bases lay in between. CDR3 residues: CASSLFSGTGANVLTF. The CDR3, as DNA: TGTGCCAGCAGCTTGTTCTCGGGTACAGGGGCCAACGTCCTGACTTTC.

This chain uses TRBV18 with TRBJ1-4; D gene ambiguous. The germline V gene has CDR1 KGHSH and CDR2 LQKENI. The ends were cut back, 3 bases at V and 6 bases at J, with 11 bases in the middle. The CDR3 has 14 residues. This CDR3 is CASSPGWEHEKLFF. DNA for the CDR3: TGTGCCAGCTCACCGGGGTGGGAGCATGAAAAACTGTTTTTT.

This chain joins TRBV5-4 and TRBJ2-5; TRBD2 agrees at 8 bases. This CDR3 has 14 amino acids. J was trimmed by 5 bases and V by 6 bases; bases with no gene match: 9. Germline-derived CDR1 and CDR2 are SGHNT and YYREEE (reference sequence). CDR3 nucleotide sequence: TGTGCCAGCAAAACGGGAGGGGAATGGGAGACCCAGTACTTC. It codes for CASKTGGEWETQYF.

In its sample, this clone was seen once. The chain carries TRBV7-9 and TRBJ1-6; D may be TRBD1 (6 bases). V lost 5 bases and J 7 bases, leaving 21 bases between the germline ends. This CDR3 comprises 17 residues. Germline V gene sequence: CDR1 SEHNR, CDR2 FQNEAQ (reference sequence). CDR3 sequence: CASSASKGGFWNSPLHF. CDR3 bases: TGTGCCAGCAGCGCCTCCAAAGGGGGTTTCTGGAATTCACCCCTCCACTTT.